The present T cell receptor (beta chain) was sequenced within a study of spatial heterogeneity in lung cancer. Study-wide results and limits: Alpha chains reached an estimated coverage of about 7.2% of tumor T cells, and beta chains approximately 14%. Nonsynonymous mutations, ubiquitous and regional, were tracked respectively by counts of ubiquitous and regional expanded TCRs. How many expanded intratumoral alpha and beta TCRs were present tracked the tumor mutation count, which was a count of nonsynonymous mutations.

Via MiXCR, TCRdb re-called the 5' RACE reads, giving one row per CDR3 protein. Here the sample spans more than 10,000 distinct CDR3 sequences, over 4.5% being singletons. The time point here: sample taken at primary tumor resection. The input material, whole RNA from tumor, nontumor lung or frozen PBMC, was sequenced unsorted. This clonotype was counted ten times or more. Antigen: not known. The size of this beta chain means little, since it is a stray read in a library made for alpha chains. This material consisted of lung tumor tissue, taken at surgery. The TCR was taken from a male donor with early-stage non-small cell lung cancer.

The DNA for the CDR3 is TGTGCCAGCAGTCGACTCACAGTCGAAGGCACCATATATTTT. Protein sequence: CASSRLTVEGTIYF. This chain joins TRBV12-3 or TRBV12-4 and TRBJ1-3, with no clear D. The CDR3 has 14 amino acids. Trimming took off 5 bases at V and 9 bases at J, with 17 bases between the two ends.